These 29 T cell receptor beta chains came from one sample sequenced in a study of shared clonotypes between healthy human individuals. Sequencing was performed with immunoSEQ multiplex PCR; in TCRdb, only in-frame clones are kept and a portion is missing. The table includes approximately 590,000 clones, 95% to 96% detected once. CD45RO-negative cells were positively selected for CCR7, leaving out terminally differentiated effector memory CD45RA+ cells. Sequenced input: naive CD8+ T cells sorted from blood. The source is a woman aged 30 to 39 in good health.

The chain employs TRBV5-6 and TRBJ2-1; 9 bases match TRBD1. Germline values: CDR1 SGHDT, CDR2 YYEEEE. This CDR3 spans 15 amino acids. The trim removed 0 bases at V and 7 bases at J, leaving 5 bases unmatched. The CDR3 spells CASSLATGGLNEQFF. The CDR3 nucleotides are TGTGCCAGCAGCTTGGCGACAGGGGGTTTGAATGAGCAGTTCTTC.

V usage is TRBV10-1 and J usage is TRBJ2-7, with D possibly being TRBD1 (6 bases). Germline V gene sequence: CDR1 WNHNN, CDR2 SYGVQD (reference sequence). This CDR3 has 13 residues. The ends were cut back, 2 bases at V and 6 bases at J, with 11 bases in the middle. This CDR3 reads CASSEAQGREQYF. The DNA for the CDR3 is TGCGCCAGCAGTGAGGCACAGGGACGCGAGCAGTACTTC.

The V gene is TRBV2, the J gene TRBJ2-7; 10 positions match TRBD2. V lost 2 bases and J lost 5; bases outside the gene matches: 12. The CDR3 spans 17 residues. CDR1 SNHLY and CDR2 FYNNEI come from the germline V gene. The CDR3 reads CASSETIAGGFRDEQYF. CDR3 DNA: TGTGCCAGCAGTGAAACTATAGCGGGAGGCTTCCGGGACGAGCAGTACTTC.

J is TRBJ1-1 and V is TRBV10-2; D ambiguous. The CDR3 is made up of 14 amino acids. V lost 6 bases and J lost 9, with 20 bases in between. The germline V gene has CDR1 WSHSY and CDR2 SAAADI. In nucleotides, the CDR3 is TGCGCCAGCAGCCCCGGGAGCGGGAGCTCTCAAGCTTTCTTT. Its protein is CASSPGSGSSQAFF.

The V gene is TRBV27, the J gene TRBJ2-3, with a possible D match to TRBD2 (5 bases). The germline V gene has CDR1 MNHEY and CDR2 SMNVEV (reference sequence). CDR3 length: 14 residues. V lost 5 bases to trimming and J lost 2 bases, with 11 bases between them. The CDR3 spells CASSSSGYTDTQYF. In DNA, the CDR3 is TGTGCCAGCAGTAGCAGCGGATACACAGATACGCAGTATTTT.

With regard to this clone: This CDR3 is also generated by other DNA sequences in the sample. This chain connects TRBV5-6 to TRBJ2-7; D not resolved. With 0 bases removed from V and 3 bases from J, the gap between germline ends came to 7 bases. The germline V gene encodes CDR1 SGHDT and CDR2 YYEEEE. The CDR3 has 13 residues. In DNA, the CDR3 is TGTGCCAGCAGCTTGGGTGGGTTCTACGAGCAGTACTTC. Translated, it gives CASSLGGFYEQYF.

This clone appeared a few times. This chain connects TRBV5-1 to TRBJ1-1; D not resolved. Germline lookup yields CDR1 SGHRS and CDR2 YFSETQ. The V gene lost 2 bases and the J gene lost 3 bases, with 11 bases spanning the gap. The CDR3 is 14 amino acids. CDR3 nucleotide sequence: TGCGCCAGCAGCTTTGAGGGCTCGTACACTGAAGCTTTCTTT. This sequence encodes CASSFEGSYTEAFF.

This sequence joins TRBV27 and TRBJ1-2; tentatively, D is TRBD1 (6 bases). Germline V gives CDR1 MNHEY, CDR2 SMNVEV (reference sequence). V lost 4 bases, J lost 3 bases, and 15 bases lay in between. The CDR3 is 15 residues long. Written as DNA, the CDR3 is TGTGCCAGCAGTTGGGGGCAGGGTATCGACTATGGCTACACCTTC. Its protein product is CASSWGQGIDYGYTF.

For this clone: Distinct nucleotide sequences in the sample also encode this CDR3. This chain links TRBV27 with TRBJ1-1; D ambiguous. Per the germline V gene, CDR1 is MNHEY and CDR2 is SMNVEV (reference sequence). There are 13 residues in the CDR3. Trimming left V 2 bases short and J 0 bases short, with 4 bases between. The CDR3 region has the DNA TGTGCCAGCAGTTTAGGGTTGAACACTGAAGCTTTCTTT. Translated, it gives CASSLGLNTEAFF.

The genes are TRBV29-1 and TRBJ2-1; D is tentatively TRBD1 or TRBD2 (5 bases each). Trimming stripped 3 bases from V and 6 bases from J, with 12 bases between. This CDR3 region has 13 residues. Germline CDR1 reads SQVTM; CDR2 reads ANQGSEA. The CDR3 reads CSVEDIGGNEQFF. The CDR3 DNA follows: TGCAGCGTTGAGGACATTGGGGGCAATGAGCAGTTCTTC.

Concerning this clone itself: The same CDR3 arises from other DNA sequences in this sample as well. This chain connects TRBV4-1 to TRBJ2-7; no clear D. Per the germline V gene, CDR1 is MGHRA and CDR2 is YSYEKL. The germline V and J ends were trimmed by 2 bases and 4 bases, with 9 bases remaining between them. The length of the CDR3 is 13 residues. This chain's CDR3 is CASSQSRSYEQYF. Written as DNA, the CDR3 is TGCGCCAGCAGCCAATCGCGCAGTTACGAGCAGTACTTC.

The chain carries TRBV11-2 and TRBJ2-1; D call uncertain. CDR3 length: 18 residues. The V end was cut by 8 bases, the J end by 0 bases, with 23 bases between. Germline CDR1 and CDR2: SGHAT and FQNNGV. CDR3 region: CASAHPDGPAPSYNEQFF. CDR3 nucleotides: TGTGCCAGCGCACACCCCGACGGCCCAGCACCCTCCTACAATGAGCAGTTCTTC.

The genes are TRBV19 and TRBJ2-7, with 7 bases that match TRBD2. Per the germline V gene, CDR1 is LNHDA and CDR2 is SQIVND (reference sequence). V dropped 3 bases and J dropped 0; count of bases not matched to a gene: 2. The CDR3 length is 14 residues. The CDR3 nucleotides read TGTGCCAGTAGTATGCGGGACTACTCCTACGAGCAGTACTTC. It yields the protein CASSMRDYSYEQYF.

The J gene is TRBJ2-1, the V gene TRBV9; no clear D. Trimming took 0 bases from V and 5 from J, leaving 6 bases between them. CDR3 length equals 13 residues. Germline V gives CDR1 SGDLS, CDR2 YYNGEE. CDR3 protein: CASSVGNNNEQFF. The CDR3, as DNA: TGTGCCAGCAGCGTAGGGAATAACAATGAGCAGTTCTTC.

The chain combines TRBV7-9 with TRBJ2-7; 10 positions agree with TRBD1. Looked up from germline, CDR1 is SEHNR and CDR2 is FQNEAQ (reference sequence). V lost 5 bases to trimming and J lost 0 bases; unmatched junction nucleotides: 16. CDR3 length: 19 residues. The CDR3 region is CASSPLGDRGFSTSYEQYF. Written as DNA, the CDR3 is TGTGCCAGCAGCCCCTTGGGGGACAGGGGTTTTTCGACCTCCTACGAGCAGTACTTC.

The chain has TRBV28 and TRBJ1-1; 7 positions match TRBD1. The CDR3 contains 13 residues. CDR1 is MDHEN, CDR2 SYDVKM, per germline. V dropped 7 bases and J dropped 8; count of bases not matched to a gene: 10. The CDR3 coding sequence is TGTGCCAGCATCCTCACAGGGGAGTTCGAAGCTTTCTTT. Translated, it gives CASILTGEFEAFF. Full variable domain (rest looked up from reference TRBV28 and TRBJ1-1): DVKVTQSSRYLVKRTGEKVFLECVQDMDHENMFWYRQDPGLGLRLIYFSYDVKMKEKGDIPEGYSVSREKKERFSLILESASTNQTSMYLCASILTGEFEAFFGQGTRLTVV.

The chain employs TRBV7-2 and TRBJ1-6; TRBD1 aligns across 7 bases. The CDR3 consists of 16 residues. Germline-derived CDR1 and CDR2 are SGHTA and FQGNSA. J was trimmed by 7 bases and V by 4 bases; bases with no gene match: 10. As DNA, the CDR3 is TGTGCCAGCAGCTACTCCGGGACAGAAGCGAATTCACCCCTCCACTTT. Translated: CASSYSGTEANSPLHF.

This chain uses TRBV7-3 with TRBJ2-1; no definite D call. CDR1 SGHTA and CDR2 FQGTGA come from the germline V gene. The CDR3 has 15 residues. V lost 5 bases to trimming and J lost 5 bases, with 16 bases between them. CDR3 protein: CASSTLATRDNEQFF. The CDR3, as DNA: TGTGCCAGCAGCACATTAGCAACTCGAGACAATGAGCAGTTCTTC.

This clone has just one count. The chain combines TRBV29-1 with TRBJ1-1; D not certain. V lost 7 bases and J lost 6, with 12 bases in between. CDR1 and CDR2 (germline): SQVTM, ANQGSEA. This CDR3 is 11 amino acids long. The CDR3 bases are TGCAGCGGAGACGTGCTCGCTGAAGCTTTCTTT. Residues: CSGDVLAEAFF.

This chain joins TRBV5-1 and TRBJ2-1; TRBD2 matches at 10 bases. The germline CDR1 and CDR2 sequences are SGHRS and YFSETQ. Unmatched junction bases numbered 4, after V lost 6 bases and J lost 7 bases. This CDR3 has 13 residues. The CDR3 sequence is CASIPSGSNEQFF. In DNA, the CDR3 is TGCGCCAGCATCCCTAGCGGGAGTAATGAGCAGTTCTTC.

The chain has TRBV5-6 and TRBJ2-5; 10 positions match TRBD2. Germline CDR1 and CDR2: SGHDT and YYEEEE. J gave up 4 bases and V 7 bases, and 7 bases lay outside the gene matches. This CDR3 has 14 residues. CDR3 in DNA: TGTGCCAGCGGGAGCGGGAGGGAGGTAGAGACCCAGTACTTC. This codes for CASGSGREVETQYF. Complete variable domain (other parts from reference TRBV5-6 and TRBJ2-5): DAGVTQSPTHLIKTRGQQVTLRCSPKSGHDTVSWYQQALGQGPQFIFQYYEEEERQRGNFPDRFSGHQFPNYSSELNVNALLLGDSALYLCASGSGREVETQYFGPGTRLLVL.

This chain joins TRBV6-1 and TRBJ2-2, with 10 bases lining up with TRBD2. This CDR3 spans 17 amino acids. Germline CDR1 reads MNHNS; CDR2 reads SASEGT. J was trimmed by 6 bases and V by 0 bases; bases with no gene match: 7. CDR3 protein: CASSEAPAGGRAGELFF. The CDR3 DNA is TGTGCCAGCAGTGAAGCGCCAGCGGGAGGGAGAGCCGGGGAGCTGTTTTTT.

This chain connects TRBV5-6 to TRBJ1-2; D may be TRBD1 (5 bases). CDR3 length: 14 amino acids. The ends were cut back, 0 bases at V and 10 bases at J, with 16 bases in the middle. Germline CDR1 and CDR2: SGHDT and YYEEEE. The CDR3 loop reads CASSLALTGLYYTF. CDR3 nucleotides: TGTGCCAGCAGCTTGGCCCTCACAGGATTATACTACACCTTC. The full variable domain, in which reference TRBV5-6 and TRBJ1-2 provide the parts outside the CDR3, is DAGVTQSPTHLIKTRGQQVTLRCSPKSGHDTVSWYQQALGQGPQFIFQYYEEEERQRGNFPDRFSGHQFPNYSSELNVNALLLGDSALYLCASSLALTGLYYTFGSGTRLTVV.

The chain carries TRBV2 and TRBJ2-6, with D possibly being TRBD1 (5 bases). Germline CDR1 and CDR2: SNHLY and FYNNEI. With 8 bases removed from V and 0 bases from J, the gap between germline ends came to 11 bases. This CDR3 has 15 amino acids. CDR3 coding DNA: TGTGCCAGCGGACATAAAACCTCTGGGGCCAACGTCCTGACTTTC. This encodes CASGHKTSGANVLTF.

The rearrangement uses TRBV2 and TRBJ2-7; no reliable D call. The CDR3 totals 15 residues. Germline loops: CDR1 SNHLY, CDR2 FYNNEI. With 2 bases removed from V and 2 bases from J, the gap between germline ends came to 13 bases. Written as DNA, the CDR3 is TGTGCCAGCAGTGAATTTTGGGGAACTCCCTACGAGCAGTACTTC. It is translated as CASSEFWGTPYEQYF.

The chain has TRBV5-4 and TRBJ1-1; D remains ambiguous. Germline loops: CDR1 SGHNT, CDR2 YYREEE (reference sequence). This CDR3 region has 13 residues. The V end was cut by 4 bases, the J end by 5 bases, with 12 bases between. CDR3 nucleotides: TGTGCCAGCAGCCAAGACGAAAGGACTGAAGCTTTCTTT. It encodes CASSQDERTEAFF.

The chain couples TRBV2 to TRBJ1-1, with a possible D match to TRBD1 (6 bases). CDR1 is SNHLY and CDR2 is FYNNEI in the germline V gene. The CDR3 is 13 amino acids. Between the trimmed V and J ends, which lost 8 bases and 5 bases, there was a span of 15 bases. As DNA, the CDR3 is TGTGCCAGCTTATCAGGGGAAGGGACTGAAGCTTTCTTT. Protein: CASLSGEGTEAFF.

The chain is built from TRBV28 and TRBJ1-1; 12 nucleotides align to TRBD1. Germline CDR1 reads MDHEN; CDR2 reads SYDVKM. The V gene end was trimmed by 4 bases and the J gene end by 7 bases; junction bases not matched to a gene: 10. The CDR3 extends over 16 amino acids. CDR3 bases: TGTGCCAGCAGTTCGGGACAGGGGGCGGAGGAGGGTGAAGCTTTCTTT. Translated: CASSSGQGAEEGEAFF.

V usage is TRBV27 and J usage is TRBJ1-3; no firm D call. V lost 2 bases, J lost 0 bases, and 8 bases lay in between. The CDR3 covers 15 residues. CDR1 and CDR2 (germline): MNHEY, SMNVEV (reference sequence). Here the CDR3 DNA reads TGTGCCAGCAGTTTAGTGCCTCCCTCTGGAAACACCATATATTTT. This encodes CASSLVPPSGNTIYF.